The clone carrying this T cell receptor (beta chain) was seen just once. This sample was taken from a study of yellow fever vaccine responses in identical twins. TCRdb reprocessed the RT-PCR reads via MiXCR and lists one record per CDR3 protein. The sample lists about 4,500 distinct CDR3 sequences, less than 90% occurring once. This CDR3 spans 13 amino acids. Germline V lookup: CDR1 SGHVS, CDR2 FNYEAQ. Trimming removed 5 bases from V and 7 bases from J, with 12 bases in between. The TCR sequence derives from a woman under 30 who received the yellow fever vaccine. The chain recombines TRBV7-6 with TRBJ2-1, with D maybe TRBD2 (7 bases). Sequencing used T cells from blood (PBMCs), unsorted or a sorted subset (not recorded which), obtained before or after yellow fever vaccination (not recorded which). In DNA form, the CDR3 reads TGTGCCAGCAGCCCCGGGGGGCAAAATGAGCAGTTCTTC. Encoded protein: CASSPGGQNEQFF.